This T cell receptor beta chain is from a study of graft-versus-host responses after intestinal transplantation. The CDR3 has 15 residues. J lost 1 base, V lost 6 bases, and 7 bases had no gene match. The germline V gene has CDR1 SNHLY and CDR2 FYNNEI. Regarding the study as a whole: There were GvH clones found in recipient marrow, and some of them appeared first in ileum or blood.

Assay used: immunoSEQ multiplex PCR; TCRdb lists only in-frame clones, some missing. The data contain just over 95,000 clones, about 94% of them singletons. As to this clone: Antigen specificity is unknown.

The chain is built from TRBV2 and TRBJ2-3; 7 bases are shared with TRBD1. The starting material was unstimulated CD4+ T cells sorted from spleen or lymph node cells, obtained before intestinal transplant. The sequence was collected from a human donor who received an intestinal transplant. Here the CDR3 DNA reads TGTGCCAGCAGACCGCAGGGGGTTGGCACAGATACGCAGTATTTT. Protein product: CASRPQGVGTDTQYF. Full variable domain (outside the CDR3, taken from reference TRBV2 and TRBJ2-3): EPEVTQTPSHQVTQMGQEVILRCVPISNHLYFYWYRQILGQKVEFLVSFYNNEISEKSEIFDDQFSVERPDGSNFTLKIRSTKLEDSAMYFCASRPQGVGTDTQYFGPGTRLTVL.